These 25 T cell receptor beta chains came from one sample sequenced in a study of identical twins. TCRdb called the 5' RACE reads again in MiXCR, with one record for every CDR3 protein. The sample has about 890,000 distinct CDR3 sequences; about 12% are singletons. These same data were also listed under a study on yellow fever vaccine responses in identical twins.

Sequenced input: PBMCs. These receptors were taken from a woman between 18 and 29 years old in good health.

Ten or more counts support this clonotype. The rearrangement uses TRBV12-3 or TRBV12-4 and TRBJ1-1, with TRBD1 as a possible D gene (6 bases). Trimming pared 6 bases from V and 7 bases from J, leaving 15 bases between. This CDR3 is 13 amino acids long. The CDR3 loop reads CASRHKGQDEAFF. In DNA form, the CDR3 reads TGTGCCAGCAGACATAAGGGACAAGATGAAGCTTTCTTT.

The chain combines TRBV6-1 with TRBJ1-6; D call uncertain. From germline, CDR1 is MNHNS and CDR2 SASEGT. V was shortened by 4 bases and J by 8 bases, with 12 bases between the two germline ends. The CDR3 consists of 14 residues. The DNA for the CDR3 is TGTGCCAGCAGTGTTCTCGGACCTGATTCACCCCTCCACTTT. It is translated as CASSVLGPDSPLHF.

In DNA, the CDR3 is TGTGCCAGCAGTGGACAGGGGGCACTTGATACGCAGTATTTT. This codes for CASSGQGALDTQYF. This chain connects TRBV2 to TRBJ2-3, with 10 bases that match TRBD1. The V gene's germline CDR1 is SNHLY and CDR2 FYNNEI. The CDR3 is made up of 14 amino acids. With V trimmed by 4 bases and J by 6 bases, 4 bases remained unmatched.

CDR3 in amino acids: CASSPRGGTSGSSYNEQFF. DNA of the CDR3: TGTGCCAGCAGCCCCCGCGGCGGGACTAGCGGGAGCTCCTACAATGAGCAGTTCTTC. V is TRBV7-8 and J is TRBJ2-1; the match to TRBD2 covers 14 bases. Losses at the gene ends were 5 bases for V and 0 bases for J; bases not matched to a gene: 9. The length of the CDR3 is 19 residues. Germline-derived CDR1 and CDR2 are SGHVS and FQNEAQ.

This clonotype was detected a few times. This chain connects TRBV20-1 to TRBJ1-2; 7 positions agree with TRBD1. Losses at the gene ends were 7 bases for V and 2 bases for J; bases not matched to a gene: 10. Germline CDR1 and CDR2: DFQATT and SNEGSKA (reference sequence). The CDR3 runs 14 residues. CDR3 in DNA: TGCAGTGTTCTTGACAGGGCTGGGAACTATGGCTACACCTTC. Its protein is CSVLDRAGNYGYTF.

This clonotype was recorded at least ten times. The genes are TRBV12-3 or TRBV12-4 and TRBJ2-3, with a tentative D call TRBD2 (5 bases). The CDR3 runs to 13 residues. Trimming shortened V by 3 bases and J by 6 bases, and 10 bases separated the two germline ends. CDR3 sequence: CASSFEGRDTQYF. CDR3 coding DNA: TGTGCCAGCAGTTTCGAGGGTAGGGATACGCAGTATTTT.

The rearrangement links TRBV10-3 to TRBJ1-1, with 9 nucleotides matching TRBD1. Germline CDR1 is ENHRY and CDR2 is SYGVKD. The length of the CDR3 is 13 residues. V gave up 6 bases and J gave up 3 bases; unmatched junction bases: 2. The CDR3 spells CAIRTGGDTEAFF. The CDR3 DNA reads TGTGCCATCAGGACAGGGGGGGACACTGAAGCTTTCTTT.

There are a few counts of this clonotype. This chain connects TRBV7-9 to TRBJ2-1; tentatively, D is TRBD1 (6 bases). Germline V CDR1 and CDR2: SEHNR, FQNEAQ (reference sequence). The CDR3 loop spans 17 amino acids. Trimming took 7 bases from V and 4 from J, leaving 23 bases between them. The DNA for the CDR3 is TGTGCCAGCACCTACAGCACAGGGATGGGCCCATACAATGAGCAGTTCTTC. It yields the protein CASTYSTGMGPYNEQFF.

Only a few counts were recorded for this clonotype. The chain couples TRBV11-2 to TRBJ1-2; 7 bases align to TRBD1. Germline values: CDR1 SGHAT, CDR2 FQNNGV. This CDR3 has 15 residues. V gave up 2 bases and J gave up 4 bases; unmatched junction bases: 7. The CDR3: CASSLSRGQRYGYTF. CDR3 in DNA: TGTGCCAGCAGCTTATCCCGGGGACAGCGCTATGGCTACACCTTC. Combining the CDR3 with reference TRBV11-2 and TRBJ1-2 gives the whole variable domain EAGVAQSPRYKIIEKRQSVAFWCNPISGHATLYWYQQILGQGPKLLIQFQNNGVVDDSQLPKDRFSAERLKGVDSTLKIQPAKLEDSAVYLCASSLSRGQRYGYTFGSGTRLTVV.

This clonotype came up a few times. The chain is built from TRBV5-6 and TRBJ2-1; no definite D call. The germline gives CDR1 SGHDT, CDR2 YYEEEE. The CDR3 is 17 residues long. Between the trimmed V and J ends, which lost 0 bases and 1 base, there was a span of 14 bases. The CDR3 loop reads CASSLEVFLDSYNEQFF. CDR3 coding DNA: TGTGCCAGCAGCTTGGAGGTCTTTTTAGATTCCTACAATGAGCAGTTCTTC.

The chain carries TRBV5-6 and TRBJ2-2; 7 bases line up with TRBD2. The CDR3 extends over 19 amino acids. The V gene end was trimmed by 4 bases and the J gene end by 3 bases; junction bases not matched to a gene: 18. The germline V gene has CDR1 SGHDT and CDR2 YYEEEE. In nucleotides, the CDR3 is TGTGCCAGCAGCGCCACTCTGGGGAGGGAGGTAGTGGACACCGGGGAGCTGTTTTTT. It is translated as CASSATLGREVVDTGELFF.

The CDR3 nucleotides read TGTGCCAGCAGTCCCACTACAGGGATTAGCTCTTATGGCTACACCTTC. It encodes CASSPTTGISSYGYTF. The chain recombines TRBV28 with TRBJ1-2, with D perhaps matching TRBD1 (6 bases). CDR1 and CDR2 (germline): MDHEN, SYDVKM. The ends were cut back, 5 bases at V and 5 bases at J, with 21 bases in the middle. CDR3 length: 16 amino acids.

In this sample, this clonotype turned up a few times. J is TRBJ2-7 and V is TRBV28; D is possibly TRBD1 (5 bases). CDR3 length: 12 residues. Germline V lookup: CDR1 MDHEN, CDR2 SYDVKM. The V end was cut by 5 bases, the J end by 2 bases, with 7 bases between. Here the CDR3 reads CASSRQTYEQYV. The DNA for the CDR3 is TGTGCCAGCAGTCGACAGACCTACGAGCAGTACGTC.

The sample holds many counts of this clonotype. The chain combines TRBV6-2 or TRBV6-3 with TRBJ2-1; 10 bases line up with TRBD2. CDR1 MNHEY and CDR2 SVGEGT come from the germline V gene. The CDR3 is 14 amino acids. V trimming: 5 bases; J trimming: 8 bases; junction bases outside the gene matches: 6. CDR3 nucleotides: TGTGCCAGCAGTGCTAGCGGGAGCTCCTATGAGCAGTTCTTC. Protein sequence: CASSASGSSYEQFF.

This clonotype has a handful of counts. V is TRBV11-2 and J is TRBJ2-7; 8 positions match TRBD2. The V gene end was trimmed by 7 bases and the J gene end by 0 bases; junction bases not matched to a gene: 5. This CDR3 has 14 residues. The V gene's germline CDR1 is SGHAT and CDR2 FQNNGV. The CDR3 spells CASNLAGSSYEQYV. The DNA of the CDR3 is TGTGCCAGCAACCTAGCGGGTAGCTCCTACGAGCAGTACGTC.

This chain joins TRBV29-1 and TRBJ2-5, with 7 bases that match TRBD1. The CDR3 extends over 15 amino acids. Germline values: CDR1 SQVTM, CDR2 ANQGSEA. Germline trimming cut 3 bases from V and 2 bases from J; bases unmatched to any gene: 9. The CDR3 DNA reads as TGCAGCGTTGAGTCGACCGGGACAGCACAAGAGACCCAGTACTTC. This translates into CSVESTGTAQETQYF.

This clonotype has a handful of counts. This sequence joins TRBV2 and TRBJ1-6; D is unresolved. The CDR3 contains 14 residues. Germline-derived CDR1 and CDR2 are SNHLY and FYNNEI. The ends were cut back, 6 bases at V and 10 bases at J, with 16 bases in the middle. The CDR3 DNA reads as TGTGCCAGCAGGGCCAACGGACGTCTATCACCCCTCCACTTT. Its protein product is CASRANGRLSPLHF.

The table lists this clonotype with a few counts. V gene TRBV7-8 combines with J gene TRBJ1-1, with D perhaps matching TRBD1 (5 bases). The V end was cut by 4 bases, the J end by 7 bases, with 16 bases between. This CDR3 spans 14 amino acids. CDR1 is SGHVS, CDR2 FQNEAQ, per germline. The CDR3 DNA sequence: TGTGCCAGCAGCTCCCGGGGCAGAGGATTTGAAGCTTTCTTT. Translation: CASSSRGRGFEAFF.

This clonotype was recorded a few times. The CDR3 DNA reads TGCAGTGCTGAAGAAAGGACCTCCTACGAGCAGTACGTC. This translates into CSAEERTSYEQYV. The chain recombines TRBV20-1 with TRBJ2-7; D unclear. CDR1 is DFQATT and CDR2 is SNEGSKA in the germline V gene (reference sequence). Trimming took off 5 bases at V and 0 bases at J, with 11 bases between the two ends. The CDR3 covers 13 residues.

There are a few counts of this clonotype. This sequence joins TRBV7-3 and TRBJ2-3, with 13 bases fitting TRBD2. Germline loops: CDR1 SGHTA, CDR2 FQGTGA. Trimming removed 2 bases from V and 1 base from J; junction bases left unmatched: 9. The CDR3 contains 19 residues. CDR3 protein: CASSLGWTSGRRGTDTQYF. DNA for the CDR3: TGTGCCAGCAGCTTAGGCTGGACTAGCGGGAGAAGAGGCACAGATACGCAGTATTTT.

This chain connects TRBV18 to TRBJ2-5, with D unresolved. Per germline, CDR1 KGHSH and CDR2 LQKENI. The CDR3 loop spans 16 amino acids. V was shortened by 2 bases and J by 2 bases, with 15 bases between the two germline ends. CDR3 amino acids: CASSPVLPTPQETQYF. The CDR3 nucleotides are TGTGCCAGCTCACCAGTTTTACCAACCCCTCAAGAGACCCAGTACTTC. The variable domain in full, completed from reference TRBV18 and TRBJ2-5, reads NAGVMQNPRHLVRRRGQEARLRCSPMKGHSHVYWYRQLPEEGLKFMVYLQKENIIDESGMPKERFSAEFPKEGPSILRIQQVVRGDSAAYFCASSPVLPTPQETQYFGPGTRLLVL.

This chain links TRBV19 with TRBJ2-4; D unresolved. V dropped 1 base and J dropped 7 bases, with 11 bases sitting between them. Per germline, CDR1 LNHDA and CDR2 SQIVND (reference sequence). CDR3 length equals 14 residues. CDR3 coding DNA: TGTGCCAGTAGTATAGGAGGTGTCGAGAACATTCAGTACTTC. It encodes CASSIGGVENIQYF. Full variable domain (missing parts from reference TRBV19 and TRBJ2-4): DGGITQSPKYLFRKEGQNVTLSCEQNLNHDAMYWYRQDPGQGLRLIYYSQIVNDFQKGDIAEGYSVSREKKESFPLTVTSAQKNPTAFYLCASSIGGVENIQYFGAGTRLSVL.

This clonotype occurred a few times. The rearrangement joins TRBV3-1 to TRBJ2-7; 7 nucleotides match TRBD1. V gave up 4 bases and J gave up 7 bases; unmatched junction bases: 7. The CDR3 contains 13 residues. Germline V CDR1 and CDR2: LGHDT, YNNKEL (reference sequence). The CDR3 DNA reads TGTGCCAGCAGCCTGTGGGACAGTAAGGAGCAGTACGTC. Translated: CASSLWDSKEQYV.

This clonotype was seen repeatedly, ten times or more. The genes are TRBV29-1 and TRBJ2-1; D tentatively reads TRBD1 or TRBD2 (5 bases each). Germline V CDR1 and CDR2: SQVTM, ANQGSEA. CDR3 length: 10 amino acids. V shed 0 bases and J shed 15 bases, with 9 bases lying between them. The CDR3 nucleotides are TGCAGCGTTGAAGATGGGGCGGGGTTCTTC. Translated: CSVEDGAGFF.

This chain joins TRBV10-1 and TRBJ2-1; 9 nucleotides agree with TRBD2. There are 17 residues in the CDR3. The germline V gene encodes CDR1 WNHNN and CDR2 SYGVQD (reference sequence). The V gene end was trimmed by 4 bases and the J gene end by 4 bases; junction bases not matched to a gene: 11. The chain's CDR3 is CASSVRASGRFYNEQFF. The DNA of the CDR3 is TGCGCCAGCAGTGTGAGAGCGAGCGGGAGGTTTTACAATGAGCAGTTCTTC.